This entry features one T cell receptor (beta chain) sequence. This clone has more than one count but fewer than ten. Its antigen specificity is not known. No much larger clonotype is one base removed from it; base qualities were not supplied. TCRbeta CDR3 regions were amplified from genomic DNA using the immunoSEQ Assay, a bias-controlled multiplex PCR. Processing in the source paper ran as follows. Nucleated cell counts per sample were estimated from amplification of reference gene primers within the assay. To quantify the absolute abundance of each unique TCRbeta CDR3 rearrangement, sequence reads were collapsed and filtered. For each sample, productive Simpson clonality was calculated as the square root of Simpson's diversity index over productive rearrangements. Entries here come from immuneACCESS through TCRdb and include only in-frame sequences with V and J called. Some clones fail to appear in such tables; in the studies checked, an unresolved V gene covers under half of the shortfall, and the cause of the remainder is unknown. V and J calls and clone size are as listed in that table; D and trimming were resolved from the DNA. Present in this sample are roughly 300,000 clones, 86% of which were seen just once. The leading ten clones occupy over 9.5% of the sample.

This record belongs to a study of blood T cell repertoires in COVID-19 (TCRdb year 2020). With respect to the entire study: The collaborator samples originated in the United States, Italy and Spain and spanned the acute and convalescent phases of COVID-19. The prospective study material was composed of cDNA or gDNA derived from T cells, B-cell-depleted T cells, or PBMCs. Deeply sampled blood TCRbeta repertoires from subjects exposed to, actively infected with, or recovered from COVID-19 were included in the dataset. The repertoires were released in a freely available public database meant as a resource for research on the immune response to SARS-CoV-2. Where available, HLA class I and class II types were taken from metadata supplied by the sample provider and were not determined by assay-based typing. The samples were drawn from the first 160 participants of the ongoing ImmuneRACE study and from more than 1,000 subjects provided by 6 global collaborators. Sample metadata almost always included a de-identified subject ID, COVID-19 status, age in years and sex.

The study at large found these results: The amount of clinical and demographic metadata varied by source and participant and was provided uncurated.

Reading the germline V gene gives CDR1 SGHAT and CDR2 FQNNGV. The CDR3 runs 14 residues from the cysteine to the phenylalanine. Just the 42-base CDR3 DNA is kept, in frame starting at base 1. V and J lose 1 base and 7 bases, and a span of 13 bases separates them. In Seattle, one collaborating source enrolled patients while the infection was active and tracked those patients longitudinally over the course of disease. Collaborating institutions collected whole blood in K2EDTA tubes following their own protocols. For TCRbeta analysis, collaborators shipped samples as frozen whole blood, isolated PBMCs, or DNA extracted from either of those sample types.

This sequence was found in a woman aged 25-40 years with COVID-19, enrolled during active disease. Recombination connected TRBV11-2 to TRBJ1-1, with a weak D call of TRBD1 (5 bases match). Specimen: peripheral blood. Read as DNA, the sequence is TGTGCCAGCAGCTTAGCGGGGGTTAAACTTGAAGCTTTCTTT. It translates as CASSLAGVKLEAFF.